Below are 28 T cell receptor beta chains sequenced from a single sample in a study of blood T cell repertoires in COVID-19. The protocol was immunoSEQ multiplex PCR, while the TCRdb copy is restricted to in-frame clones and leaves out a portion. The sample holds approximately 300,000 clones, about 92% seen once. Specimen: PBMCs or T cells enriched from blood (not recorded which). All receptors come from a woman aged 25 to 45 who had recovered from COVID-19.

The rearrangement joins TRBV4-3 to TRBJ2-5; a weak D match, TRBD2 (5 bases). V was trimmed by 4 bases and J by 2 bases, leaving 8 bases between them. CDR3 length: 13 residues. Per the germline V gene, CDR1 is LGHNA and CDR2 is YSLEER. CDR3 sequence reads: CASSPGSQETQYF. Here the CDR3 DNA reads TGCGCCAGCAGCCCTGGGAGTCAAGAGACCCAGTACTTC.

The V and J genes are TRBV30 and TRBJ2-5; D remains ambiguous. This CDR3 contains 11 residues. The ends were cut back, 4 bases at V and 7 bases at J, with 10 bases in the middle. The germline V gene has CDR1 GTSNPN and CDR2 SVGIG (reference sequence). The chain's CDR3 is CAWTKRLTQYF. The CDR3 nucleotides are TGTGCCTGGACTAAAAGACTGACCCAGTACTTC.

The chain combines TRBV15 with TRBJ1-4; D not resolved. Deletions cut 0 bases from V and 4 bases from J, with 12 bases between. Per germline, CDR1 LNHNV and CDR2 YYDKDF (reference sequence). CDR3 size: 16 residues. The CDR3 DNA is TGTGCCACCAGCAGAGATTTGGCAGGCGATAATGAAAAACTGTTTTTT. This codes for CATSRDLAGDNEKLFF.

The V and J genes are TRBV5-4 and TRBJ1-3, with D perhaps TRBD1 (5 bases). Germline assignment: CDR1 SGHNT and CDR2 YYREEE (reference sequence). Trimming cost V 5 bases and J 4 bases, with 13 bases left between them. The CDR3 has 14 residues. CDR3 DNA sequence: TGTGCCAGCAGACGGAGCGGGGGGGGAAACACCATATATTTT. Amino acid sequence: CASRRSGGGNTIYF. Based on the CDR3 plus reference TRBV5-4 and TRBJ1-3, the full variable domain is ETGVTQSPTHLIKTRGQQVTLRCSSQSGHNTVSWYQQALGQGPQFIFQYYREEENGRGNFPPRFSGLQFPNYSSELNVNALELDDSALYLCASRRSGGGNTIYFGEGSWLTVV.

This clone was found once. The chain couples TRBV6-5 to TRBJ2-1; 15 nucleotides match TRBD2. Germline V gives CDR1 MNHEY, CDR2 SVGAGI. There are 15 residues in the CDR3. V shed 6 bases and J 8 bases; nucleotides not matched to a gene: 5. CDR3 sequence: CASRGTSGRSDEQFF. CDR3 sequence (DNA): TGTGCCAGCAGGGGGACTAGCGGGAGGTCAGATGAGCAGTTCTTC.

The genes are TRBV6-5 and TRBJ1-2; D possibly corresponds to TRBD1 (5 bases). Germline lookup yields CDR1 MNHEY and CDR2 SVGAGI. This CDR3 spans 15 amino acids. With 2 bases removed from V and 2 bases from J, the gap between germline ends came to 12 bases. DNA of the CDR3: TGTGCCAGCAGTTACGGTGGGGCTGGGAACTATGGCTACACCTTC. This translates into CASSYGGAGNYGYTF.

This clone occurred once. The chain uses TRBV3-1 (or the pseudogene TRBV3-2) and TRBJ2-7; 10 positions match TRBD1. From germline, CDR1 is LGHDT and CDR2 YNNKEL (reference sequence). J gave up 5 bases and V 4 bases, and 8 bases lay outside the gene matches. The CDR3 extends over 15 amino acids. The CDR3 nucleotides are TGTGCCAGCAGCCCCCGGGACAGGGGAACGGACGAGCAGTACTTC. As protein: CASSPRDRGTDEQYF.

The chain joins TRBV7-2 to TRBJ2-5, with a tentative D call TRBD1 (5 bases). The CDR3 is 17 residues long. Looked up from germline, CDR1 is SGHTA and CDR2 is FQGNSA. The V gene lost 5 bases and the J gene lost 4 bases, with 23 bases spanning the gap. CDR3 DNA sequence: TGTGCCAGCAGCCATAATGTAGGGTTAGGGGTCAGAGAGACCCAGTACTTC. It codes for CASSHNVGLGVRETQYF. Using reference TRBV7-2 and TRBJ2-5 for the parts outside the CDR3, the full variable domain is GAGVSQSPSNKVTEKGKDVELRCDPISGHTALYWYRQSLGQGLEFLIYFQGNSAPDKSGLPSDRFSAERTGGSVSTLTIQRTQQEDSAVYLCASSHNVGLGVRETQYFGPGTRLLVL.

The CDR3 loop is CASSATGGSGYNSPLHF. The CDR3, as DNA: TGTGCCAGCAGTGCAACAGGGGGCTCGGGGTATAATTCACCCCTCCACTTT. This chain connects TRBV27 to TRBJ1-6, with TRBD1 identical over 9 bases. Germline CDR1 is MNHEY and CDR2 is SMNVEV (reference sequence). The CDR3 is made up of 17 amino acids. V was clipped by 5 bases and J by 4 bases; unmatched bases: 9.

This chain links TRBV30 with TRBJ1-2; D remains ambiguous. V gave up 1 base and J gave up 7 bases, with 16 bases separating them. The CDR3 contains 14 residues. Germline V gene sequence: CDR1 GTSNPN, CDR2 SVGIG (reference sequence). The CDR3 spells CAWSALNGVRGYTF. The CDR3 bases are TGTGCCTGGAGTGCTTTAAATGGAGTTCGTGGCTACACCTTC.

This chain links TRBV6-1 with TRBJ1-4; 9 nucleotides agree with TRBD1. This CDR3 is built from 16 residues. The trim removed 4 bases at V and 3 bases at J, leaving 6 bases unmatched. Germline CDR1 is MNHNS and CDR2 is SASEGT. The CDR3 here is CASSAGTGIANEKLFF. The CDR3 DNA reads as TGTGCCAGCAGTGCCGGGACAGGGATAGCTAATGAAAAACTGTTTTTT.

The rearrangement joins TRBV3-1 (or the pseudogene TRBV3-2) to TRBJ1-5, with a possible D match to TRBD1 (5 bases). CDR3 length: 15 amino acids. Germline V gene lookup returns CDR1 LGHDT and CDR2 YNNKEL (reference sequence). Trimming stripped 1 base from V and 3 bases from J, with 10 bases between. Here the CDR3 reads CASSQGGATNQPQHF. For the CDR3, the DNA is TGTGCCAGCAGCCAAGGCGGGGCGACCAATCAGCCCCAGCATTTT.

This chain joins TRBV5-1 and TRBJ2-3, with D possibly TRBD1 on 5 matching bases. Germline CDR1 is SGHRS and CDR2 is YFSETQ. The CDR3 has 13 residues. V was shortened by 5 bases and J by 3 bases, with 10 bases between the two germline ends. The CDR3 is CASRAGMTDTQYF. CDR3 nucleotides: TGCGCCAGCAGAGCAGGGATGACAGATACGCAGTATTTT.

The chain uses TRBV28 and TRBJ2-5, with 8 nucleotides matching TRBD1. The CDR3 runs to 15 residues. V lost 6 bases to trimming and J lost 4 bases; unmatched junction nucleotides: 10. Germline lookup yields CDR1 MDHEN and CDR2 SYDVKM. The chain's CDR3 is CASRALGQGGETQYF. The CDR3 DNA follows: TGTGCCAGCAGGGCCCTCGGACAGGGTGGAGAGACCCAGTACTTC.

The chain uses TRBV4-2 and TRBJ2-7, with 7 bases identical to TRBD1. J gave up 2 bases and V 4 bases, and 8 bases lay outside the gene matches. The CDR3 totals 15 residues. Germline values: CDR1 LGHNA, CDR2 YNFKEQ. As DNA, the CDR3 is TGTGCCAGCAGCCTTCAGGGGGATTCGCCCTACGAGCAGTACTTC. Amino acid sequence: CASSLQGDSPYEQYF.

This chain uses TRBV5-5 with TRBJ2-1, with D possibly matching TRBD2 (5 bases). Germline CDR1 is SGHKS and CDR2 is YYEKEE (reference sequence). CDR3 length equals 12 residues. Trimming left V 3 bases short and J 10 bases short, with 11 bases between. Here the CDR3 DNA reads TGTGCCAGCAGCTCCGGGGTTGGGGAGCAGTTCTTC. Residues: CASSSGVGEQFF.

The chain recombines TRBV7-8 with TRBJ2-1; D might be TRBD1 (5 bases). Trimming removed 3 bases from V and 6 bases from J, with 12 bases in between. CDR3 length: 14 residues. Germline V CDR1 and CDR2: SGHVS, FQNEAQ. CDR3: CASSFPWTPNEQFF. CDR3 DNA sequence: TGTGCCAGCAGCTTTCCATGGACACCCAATGAGCAGTTCTTC.

The table lists this clone with a count of one. The chain recombines TRBV7-2 with TRBJ2-5, with D possibly TRBD2 on 6 matching bases. Per germline, CDR1 SGHTA and CDR2 FQGNSA. The CDR3 runs 13 residues. V lost 4 bases and J lost 7, with 13 bases in between. This chain's CDR3 is CASSSRDGGTQYF. The CDR3 coding sequence is TGTGCCAGCAGCTCCCGGGACGGGGGGACCCAGTACTTC. Looking up the rest from reference TRBV7-2 and TRBJ2-5 gives the full variable domain: GAGVSQSPSNKVTEKGKDVELRCDPISGHTALYWYRQSLGQGLEFLIYFQGNSAPDKSGLPSDRFSAERTGGSVSTLTIQRTQQEDSAVYLCASSSRDGGTQYFGPGTRLLVL.

This clone occurred a few times. The gene calls are TRBV28 and TRBJ2-5; TRBD2 matches at 7 bases. The CDR3 consists of 15 residues. The V segment lost 4 bases and the J segment 4 bases; nucleotides outside the gene matches: 9. CDR1 MDHEN and CDR2 SYDVKM come from the germline V gene. Here the CDR3 DNA reads TGTGCCAGCAGTTCCCCGGCGGGGGTTGGAGAGACCCAGTACTTC. As protein: CASSSPAGVGETQYF.

The chain employs TRBV2 and TRBJ1-4, with D tentatively TRBD1 (6 bases). The germline gives CDR1 SNHLY, CDR2 FYNNEI. The CDR3 length is 14 residues. Trimming left V 3 bases short and J 8 bases short, with 13 bases between. The CDR3 is CASSEMGQGEKLFF. For the CDR3, the DNA is TGTGCCAGCAGTGAGATGGGGCAGGGGGAAAAACTGTTTTTT.

CDR3 region: CASSLEGTGAGNTIYF. CDR3 coding DNA: TGTGCCAGCAGCTTAGAAGGAACAGGGGCAGGAAACACCATATATTTT. This chain links TRBV11-3 with TRBJ1-3; 7 bases agree with TRBD1. Trimming cost V 0 bases and J 4 bases; bases outside gene matches: 6. Germline V lookup: CDR1 SGHNT, CDR2 YENEEA. The length of the CDR3 is 16 residues.

The gene calls are TRBV18 and TRBJ1-2; D perhaps matches TRBD1 (6 bases). Trimming shortened V by 1 base and J by 0 bases, and 6 bases separated the two germline ends. The CDR3 runs 14 residues. Looked up from germline, CDR1 is KGHSH and CDR2 is LQKENI. The CDR3: CASSPQGANYGYTF. As DNA, the CDR3 is TGTGCCAGCTCACCACAGGGGGCTAACTATGGCTACACCTTC.

The V call is TRBV30, the J call TRBJ1-1; the D gene is possibly TRBD1 (6 bases). This CDR3 region has 15 residues. The germline V gene has CDR1 GTSNPN and CDR2 SVGIG (reference sequence). Trimming removed 0 bases at V and 0 bases at J, with 11 bases between. Written as DNA, the CDR3 is TGTGCCTGGAGTGTAAGGGGACATTTGAACACTGAAGCTTTCTTT. Protein: CAWSVRGHLNTEAFF.

The V gene is TRBV7-6, the J gene TRBJ2-7; the D gene is possibly TRBD1 (5 bases). The germline gives CDR1 SGHVS, CDR2 FNYEAQ. The CDR3 loop spans 14 amino acids. Trimming removed 1 base from V and 5 bases from J, with 12 bases in between. CDR3 region: CASSLGGRVDEQYF. The CDR3 nucleotides are TGTGCCAGCAGCTTAGGGGGCAGGGTCGACGAGCAGTACTTC.

The chain joins TRBV7-9 to TRBJ2-5, with a tentative D call TRBD2 (5 bases). The V end was cut by 6 bases, the J end by 2 bases, with 16 bases between. The CDR3 is made up of 15 amino acids. CDR1 is SEHNR, CDR2 FQNEAQ, per germline (reference sequence). The CDR3: CASSSREATQETQYF. The DNA of the CDR3 is TGTGCCAGCAGTTCCCGGGAAGCGACGCAAGAGACCCAGTACTTC.

This chain joins TRBV28 and TRBJ1-2, with D uncertain. The CDR3 covers 12 residues. Trimming left V 1 base short and J 8 bases short, with 8 bases between. Germline assignment: CDR1 MDHEN and CDR2 SYDVKM. The DNA of the CDR3 is TGTGCCAGCAGTTTATCCGGGGAGGGCTACACCTTC. Its translation is CASSLSGEGYTF.

The chain has TRBV11-2 and TRBJ2-1; TRBD1 matches 9 bases. The CDR3 covers 16 residues. Germline V gives CDR1 SGHAT, CDR2 FQNNGV. J gave up 3 bases and V 5 bases, and 8 bases lay outside the gene matches. The CDR3 protein is CASSLLGTGNYNEQFF. CDR3 bases: TGTGCCAGCAGCCTTCTGGGGACAGGGAACTACAATGAGCAGTTCTTC. Full variable domain (outside the CDR3, taken from reference TRBV11-2 and TRBJ2-1): EAGVAQSPRYKIIEKRQSVAFWCNPISGHATLYWYQQILGQGPKLLIQFQNNGVVDDSQLPKDRFSAERLKGVDSTLKIQPAKLEDSAVYLCASSLLGTGNYNEQFFGPGTRLTVL.

This chain links TRBV27 with TRBJ1-6; 11 nucleotides line up with TRBD1. Trimming cost V 5 bases and J 9 bases; bases outside gene matches: 9. CDR1 is MNHEY and CDR2 is SMNVEV in the germline V gene (reference sequence). The CDR3 sequence is 16 residues long. CDR3 protein: CASSRLGTGGGSPLHF. DNA of the CDR3: TGTGCCAGCAGTCGTCTCGGGACAGGGGGTGGTTCACCCCTCCACTTT.